This is a list of T cell receptor beta chains from one sample in a study of PD-1 blockade in classical Hodgkin lymphoma. This table comes from immunoSEQ multiplex PCR, and its TCRdb copy is limited to in-frame clones, with some not included. The sample carries just over 25,000 clones, just over 85% recorded once. The sample in question was peripheral blood mononuclear cells (PBMCs), obtained at baseline. These TCRs come from a human donor with classical Hodgkin lymphoma. Each CDR3 is given with its conserved first and last residue. The order of the fields is clone size, D gene, V gene, J gene, CDR3 protein, CDR3 DNA. The D gene is left open where the match is weak. Some rows have no size entry. The others give once, few or many, or a class for an expanded clone.

clone_size: once
d_call: -
v_call: TRBV9
j_call: TRBJ1-2
cdr3_aa: CASSVVEGIVYGYTF
cdr3_nt: TGTGCCAGCAGCGTAGTTGAGGGGATAGTCTATGGCTACACCTTC

clone_size: few
d_call: -
v_call: TRBV6-5
j_call: TRBJ1-2
cdr3_aa: CASSYGGGLNYGYTF
cdr3_nt: TGTGCCAGCAGTTACGGGGGAGGACTAAACTATGGCTACACCTTC

clone_size: -
d_call: -
v_call: TRBV4-2
j_call: TRBJ1-1
cdr3_aa: CASSQGMGQANTEAFF
cdr3_nt: TGTGCCAGCAGCCAAGGAATGGGACAAGCGAACACTGAAGCTTTCTTT

clone_size: -
d_call: TRBD2
v_call: TRBV5-1
j_call: TRBJ2-1
cdr3_aa: CASSVGTSGGYEQFF
cdr3_nt: TGCGCCAGCAGCGTAGGGACTAGCGGGGGGTATGAGCAGTTCTTC

clone_size: few
d_call: -
v_call: TRBV7-3
j_call: TRBJ1-1
cdr3_aa: CASSLSGDTEAFF
cdr3_nt: TGTGCCAGCAGCTTATCGGGTGACACTGAAGCTTTCTTT

clone_size: once
d_call: -
v_call: TRBV6-6
j_call: TRBJ1-2
cdr3_aa: CASRTGTYGYTF
cdr3_nt: TGTGCCAGCAGAACCGGGACCTATGGCTACACCTTC

clone_size: -
d_call: -
v_call: TRBV27
j_call: TRBJ1-1
cdr3_aa: CASSLRANTEAFF
cdr3_nt: TGTGCCAGCAGTCTTCGGGCGAACACTGAAGCTTTCTTT

clone_size: -
d_call: TRBD2
v_call: TRBV18
j_call: TRBJ2-1
cdr3_aa: CASSLSGLESEQFF
cdr3_nt: TGTGCCAGCTCACTCTCGGGACTAGAAAGCGAGCAGTTCTTC

clone_size: -
d_call: -
v_call: TRBV18
j_call: TRBJ2-5
cdr3_aa: CASSPPGAQPPETQYF
cdr3_nt: TGTGCCAGCTCACCACCAGGGGCCCAACCACCCGAGACCCAGTACTTC

clone_size: -
d_call: -
v_call: TRBV5-1
j_call: TRBJ1-3
cdr3_aa: CASSKDNSGNTIYF
cdr3_nt: TGCGCCAGCAGCAAAGACAACTCTGGAAACACCATATATTTT

clone_size: -
d_call: -
v_call: TRBV18
j_call: TRBJ1-1
cdr3_aa: CASSPKVPVDTEAFF
cdr3_nt: TGTGCCAGCTCACCCAAGGTTCCGGTTGACACTGAAGCTTTCTTT

clone_size: -
d_call: -
v_call: TRBV7-9
j_call: TRBJ1-2
cdr3_aa: CASSLYDTGYTF
cdr3_nt: TGTGCCAGCAGCTTATATGACACTGGCTACACCTTC

clone_size: -
d_call: TRBD2
v_call: TRBV2
j_call: TRBJ2-7
cdr3_aa: CASNPSGVPYEQYF
cdr3_nt: TGTGCCAGCAATCCTAGCGGGGTTCCCTACGAGCAGTACTTC

clone_size: -
d_call: TRBD2
v_call: TRBV6-5
j_call: TRBJ2-7
cdr3_aa: CATKTTSLPYEQYF
cdr3_nt: TGTGCCACTAAAACGACTAGCCTCCCCTACGAGCAGTACTTC

clone_size: -
d_call: -
v_call: TRBV4-3
j_call: TRBJ2-2
cdr3_aa: CASSQEAGVSTGELFF
cdr3_nt: TGCGCCAGCAGCCAAGAGGCAGGGGTTAGCACCGGGGAGCTGTTTTTT

clone_size: -
d_call: -
v_call: TRBV27
j_call: TRBJ1-1
cdr3_aa: CASSLDRRGTEAFF
cdr3_nt: TGTGCCAGCAGTTTGGATCGGAGGGGCACTGAAGCTTTCTTT

clone_size: -
d_call: TRBD1
v_call: TRBV6-5
j_call: TRBJ2-6
cdr3_aa: CASSPGGSGANVLTF
cdr3_nt: TGTGCCAGCAGCCCAGGGGGCTCTGGGGCCAACGTCCTGACTTTC

clone_size: -
d_call: TRBD1
v_call: TRBV30
j_call: TRBJ2-7
cdr3_aa: CAWASTGVKSYEQYF
cdr3_nt: TGTGCCTGGGCCTCTACAGGGGTAAAGTCCTACGAGCAGTACTTC

clone_size: few
d_call: -
v_call: TRBV6-6
j_call: TRBJ2-3
cdr3_aa: CATRTFSIDTQYF
cdr3_nt: TGTGCCACCCGGACATTTTCAATCGATACGCAGTATTTT

clone_size: -
d_call: -
v_call: TRBV7-9
j_call: TRBJ1-1
cdr3_aa: CASSPQGRMNTEAFF
cdr3_nt: TGTGCCAGCAGCCCCCAGGGACGGATGAACACTGAAGCTTTCTTT

clone_size: -
d_call: TRBD1
v_call: TRBV5-1
j_call: TRBJ1-1
cdr3_aa: CASRPPGQGADGAFF
cdr3_nt: TGCGCCAGCAGGCCCCCGGGACAGGGGGCGGATGGAGCTTTCTTT

clone_size: -
d_call: -
v_call: TRBV29-1
j_call: TRBJ2-1
cdr3_aa: CSVDWGLYNEQFF
cdr3_nt: TGCAGCGTTGACTGGGGCCTCTACAATGAGCAGTTCTTC

clone_size: -
d_call: -
v_call: TRBV5-1
j_call: TRBJ2-7
cdr3_aa: CASSLGAGSSYEQYF
cdr3_nt: TGCGCCAGCAGCTTGGGGGCGGGGAGCTCCTACGAGCAGTACTTC

clone_size: -
d_call: TRBD1
v_call: TRBV6-5
j_call: TRBJ2-7
cdr3_aa: CASSTTGGQSYEQYF
cdr3_nt: TGTGCCAGCAGTACAACAGGGGGCCAGTCCTACGAGCAGTACTTC

clone_size: -
d_call: TRBD2
v_call: TRBV4-3
j_call: TRBJ2-7
cdr3_aa: CASSQEMAGGLYEQYF
cdr3_nt: TGCGCCAGCAGCCAAGAAATGGCGGGGGGCCTCTACGAGCAGTACTTC

clone_size: -
d_call: -
v_call: TRBV5-1
j_call: TRBJ1-6
cdr3_aa: CASSFESSYNSPLHF
cdr3_nt: TGCGCCAGCAGCTTTGAGAGCTCCTATAATTCACCCCTCCACTTT

clone_size: -
d_call: -
v_call: TRBV5-1
j_call: TRBJ1-4
cdr3_aa: CASSLGGVPNEKLFF
cdr3_nt: TGCGCCAGCAGCTTGGGTGGGGTACCTAATGAAAAACTGTTTTTT

clone_size: -
d_call: -
v_call: TRBV4-1
j_call: TRBJ1-5
cdr3_aa: CASSQDTGTPNQPQHF
cdr3_nt: TGCGCCAGCAGCCAAGACACGGGAACCCCCAATCAGCCCCAGCATTTT

clone_size: -
d_call: -
v_call: TRBV7-9
j_call: TRBJ1-2
cdr3_aa: CASSPRDTYGYTF
cdr3_nt: TGTGCCAGCAGCCCCCGGGACACCTATGGCTACACCTTC

clone_size: -
d_call: TRBD2
v_call: TRBV7-9
j_call: TRBJ2-3
cdr3_aa: CASSLSAGAGDTQYF
cdr3_nt: TGTGCCAGCAGCTTATCAGCGGGGGCCGGAGATACGCAGTATTTT

clone_size: few
d_call: -
v_call: TRBV10-1
j_call: TRBJ2-2
cdr3_aa: CASSANTGELFF
cdr3_nt: TGCGCCAGCAGTGCGAACACCGGGGAGCTGTTTTTT

clone_size: -
d_call: TRBD1
v_call: TRBV5-1
j_call: TRBJ2-3
cdr3_aa: CASSPGDRATDTQYF
cdr3_nt: TGCGCCAGCAGCCCGGGGGACAGGGCCACAGATACGCAGTATTTT

clone_size: -
d_call: TRBD2
v_call: TRBV6-1
j_call: TRBJ2-7
cdr3_aa: CASSEGLAGGVDEQYF
cdr3_nt: TGTGCCAGCAGTGAAGGGCTAGCGGGGGGGGTCGACGAGCAGTACTTC

clone_size: -
d_call: -
v_call: TRBV7-9
j_call: TRBJ1-4
cdr3_aa: CASSLERGVNEKLFF
cdr3_nt: TGTGCCAGCAGCTTGGAAAGGGGAGTTAATGAAAAACTGTTTTTT